Listed below are T cell receptor beta chains from one sample, sequenced in a study of cytomegalovirus exposure and HLA in healthy donors. Repertoires were generated with immunoSEQ multiplex PCR, while TCRdb's copy carries only in-frame clones and drops some. The repertoire includes fewer than 180,000 clones, 79% of them detected once, and 5% to 6.5% sits in the top ten. Specimen: PBMCs. These receptors were obtained from a man aged 45-65 years in good health and CMV-seropositive. CDR3s include the opening cysteine and the closing phenylalanine or tryptophan.

CDR3 length	V gene	J gene	CDR3 protein
14	TRBV11-2	TRBJ2-7	CASSPTSGTYEQYF
11	TRBV25-1	TRBJ2-1	CASSGGSEQFF
17	TRBV5-1	TRBJ2-3	CASSGGTSGWDTDTQYF
19	TRBV7-8	TRBJ1-4	CASSPSEGQGRVTNEKLFF
15	TRBV2	TRBJ1-2	CASREAAGRDYGYTF
13	TRBV7-2	TRBJ2-1	CASSPPSYNEQFF
19	TRBV11-2	TRBJ2-1	CASSLGQGYIITSYNEQFF
13	TRBV19	TRBJ2-2	CASSIGSTGELFF
15	TRBV5-8	TRBJ2-7	CASSFSSGGPWEQYF
19	TRBV9	TRBJ2-4	CASSPTSGSEGVAKNIQYF
15	TRBV19	TRBJ1-4	CASSPKDRADEKLFF
15	TRBV19	TRBJ1-1	CASKRTGGGNTEAFF
15	TRBV9	TRBJ1-4	CASSITGGTNEKLFF
16	TRBV7-9	TRBJ1-3	CASSLNLRLEDNTIYF
14	TRBV9	TRBJ1-1	CASSVEAGPAEAFF
14	TRBV9	TRBJ2-7	CASSVLGDSYEQYF
13	TRBV29-1	TRBJ1-2	CSVEFGDRTGYTF
14	TRBV28	TRBJ2-5	CASSLRTGQETQYF
17	TRBV10-3	TRBJ2-1	CAIRTPGSAGGPEKQFF
15	TRBV9	TRBJ2-7	CASSVEGEWNYEQYF
15	TRBV6-1	TRBJ1-4	CASSEASANNEKLFF
14	TRBV27	TRBJ1-5	CASKGGTGRQPQHF
18	TRBV15	TRBJ2-3	CATSIETTTGTSTDTQYF
17	TRBV5-1	TRBJ2-3	CASRSLTGTPDPDTQYF
15	TRBV5-6	TRBJ2-3	CASSLGASYTDTQYF
13	TRBV6-1	TRBJ2-5	CASSLQGQETQYF
13	TRBV7-9	TRBJ2-5	CASSSLVGETQYF
15	TRBV19	TRBJ1-4	CASSPLQGPNEKLFF
12	TRBV6-5	TRBJ1-2	CASSGSGFGYTF
18	TRBV7-8	TRBJ2-3	CASSLSLASGLSTDTQYF
16	TRBV19	TRBJ2-7	CASSIVGATATYEQYF
15	TRBV9	.	CASSVAQGQGHEQYF
11	TRBV6-5	TRBJ2-1	CASSLENEQFF
14	TRBV28	TRBJ1-2	CASSPDRVSYGYTF
10	TRBV20-1	TRBJ1-2	CSVGGSGYTF
15	TRBV6-1	TRBJ1-5	CASSTGQGGNQPQHF
15	TRBV5-1	TRBJ2-2	CASSLTASNTGELFF
11	TRBV6-1	TRBJ1-5	CASRDPGLWHF
14	TRBV19	TRBJ2-2	CASTVAVNTGELFF
12	TRBV5-1	TRBJ1-2	CASSPDIDGYTF
14	TRBV2	TRBJ2-2	CASRVQGATGELFF
14	TRBV28	TRBJ2-1	CASRPSGMNNEQFF
14	TRBV27	TRBJ2-7	CASSSLAGSYEQYF
13	TRBV5-1	TRBJ2-5	CASSRDSQETQYF
15	TRBV5-6	TRBJ2-7	CASSQMRGSSYEQYF
14	TRBV27	TRBJ2-7	CASSLDRVAGEQYF
12	TRBV5-8	TRBJ2-3	CASSRLTDTQYF
13	TRBV6-5	TRBJ1-2	CASSPREGYGYTF
15	TRBV5-1	TRBJ2-7	CASSPTGTSAYEQYF
11	TRBV10-3	TRBJ1-1	CAISESRQAFF
14	TRBV30	TRBJ2-7	CAWNIGTENYEQYF
16	TRBV4-1	TRBJ2-1	CASSHVAGSSYNEQFF
14	TRBV30	TRBJ1-5	CAWSGGTDNQPQHF
13	TRBV6-5	TRBJ2-3	CATLAPSTDTQYF
17	TRBV28	TRBJ2-5	CASTSTLGGGRGETQYF